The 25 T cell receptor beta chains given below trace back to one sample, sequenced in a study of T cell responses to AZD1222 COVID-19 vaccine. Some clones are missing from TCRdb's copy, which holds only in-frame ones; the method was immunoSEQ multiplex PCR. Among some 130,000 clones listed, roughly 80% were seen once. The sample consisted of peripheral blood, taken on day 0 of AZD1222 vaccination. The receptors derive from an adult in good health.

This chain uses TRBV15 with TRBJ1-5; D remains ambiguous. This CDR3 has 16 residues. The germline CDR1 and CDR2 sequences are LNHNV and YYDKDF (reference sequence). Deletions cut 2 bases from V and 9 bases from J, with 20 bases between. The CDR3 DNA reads TGTGCCACCAGCAGATCCACTACCGGACCGACATGGCCCCAGCATTTT. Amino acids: CATSRSTTGPTWPQHF.

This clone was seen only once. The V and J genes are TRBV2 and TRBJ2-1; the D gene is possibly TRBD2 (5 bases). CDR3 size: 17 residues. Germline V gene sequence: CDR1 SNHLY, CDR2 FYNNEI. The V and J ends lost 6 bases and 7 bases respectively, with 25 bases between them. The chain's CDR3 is CASREVDPGPFGNEQFF. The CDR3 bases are TGTGCCAGCAGGGAGGTTGACCCGGGCCCTTTTGGGAATGAGCAGTTCTTC. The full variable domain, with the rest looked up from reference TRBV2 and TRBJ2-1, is EPEVTQTPSHQVTQMGQEVILRCVPISNHLYFYWYRQILGQKVEFLVSFYNNEISEKSEIFDDQFSVERPDGSNFTLKIRSTKLEDSAMYFCASREVDPGPFGNEQFFGPGTRLTVL.

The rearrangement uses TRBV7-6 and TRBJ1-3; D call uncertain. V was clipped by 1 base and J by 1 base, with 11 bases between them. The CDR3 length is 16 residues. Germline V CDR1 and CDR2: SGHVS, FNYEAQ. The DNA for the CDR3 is TGTGCCAGCAGCTTAGTGGTGAAAGGGTCTGGAAACACCATATATTTT. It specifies CASSLVVKGSGNTIYF.

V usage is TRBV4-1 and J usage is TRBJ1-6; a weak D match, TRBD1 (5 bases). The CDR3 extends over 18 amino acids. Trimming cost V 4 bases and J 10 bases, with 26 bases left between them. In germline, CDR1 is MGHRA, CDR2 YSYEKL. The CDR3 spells CASSPPRGALKIRSPLHF. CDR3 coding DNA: TGCGCCAGCAGCCCCCCCCGTGGGGCCCTGAAGATCCGATCACCCCTCCACTTT.

The CDR3 DNA reads TGTGCCACCATTAAGCTTGACAGGGCTGATCAGCCCCAGCATTTT. Its translation is CATIKLDRADQPQHF. The V and J genes are TRBV6-5 and TRBJ1-5; TRBD1 matches 7 bases. After removal of 10 bases from V and 5 bases from J, the junction contained 14 bases not matched to a gene. The CDR3 totals 15 residues. Per germline, CDR1 MNHEY and CDR2 SVGAGI.

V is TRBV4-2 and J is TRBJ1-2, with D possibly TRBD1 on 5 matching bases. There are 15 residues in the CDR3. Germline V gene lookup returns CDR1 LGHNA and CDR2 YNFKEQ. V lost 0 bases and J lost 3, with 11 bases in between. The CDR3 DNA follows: TGTGCCAGCAGCCAAGATAGGGGAGGGGACTATGGCTACACCTTC. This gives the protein CASSQDRGGDYGYTF.

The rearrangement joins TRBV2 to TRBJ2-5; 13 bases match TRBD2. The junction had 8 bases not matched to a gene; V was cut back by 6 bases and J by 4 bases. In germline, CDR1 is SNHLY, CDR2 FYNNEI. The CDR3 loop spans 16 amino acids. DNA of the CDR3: TGTGCCAGCAGCGCGACTAGCGGGGGGCTGATAGAGACCCAGTACTTC. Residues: CASSATSGGLIETQYF.

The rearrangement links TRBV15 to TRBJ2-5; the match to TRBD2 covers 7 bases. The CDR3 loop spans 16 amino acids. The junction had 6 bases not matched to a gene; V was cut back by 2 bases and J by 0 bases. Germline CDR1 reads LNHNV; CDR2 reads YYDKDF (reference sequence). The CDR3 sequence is CATSRPGAGYQETQYF. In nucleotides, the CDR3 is TGTGCCACCAGCAGACCTGGAGCGGGGTACCAAGAGACCCAGTACTTC.

The CDR3 loop is CASSLAREDTIYF. The CDR3 DNA is TGTGCCAGCAGCTTAGCTAGGGAGGACACCATATATTTT. The rearrangement joins TRBV7-2 to TRBJ1-3; D not certain. V was cut by 0 bases and J by 8 bases, with 8 bases left in between. There are 13 residues in the CDR3. Germline CDR1 is SGHTA and CDR2 is FQGNSA.

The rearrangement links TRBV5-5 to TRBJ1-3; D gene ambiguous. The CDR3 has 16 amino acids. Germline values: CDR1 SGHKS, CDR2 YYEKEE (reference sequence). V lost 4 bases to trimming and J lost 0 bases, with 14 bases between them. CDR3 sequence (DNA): TGTGCCAGCAGCCGGCAGGCAGGCACCTCTGGAAACACCATATATTTT. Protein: CASSRQAGTSGNTIYF.

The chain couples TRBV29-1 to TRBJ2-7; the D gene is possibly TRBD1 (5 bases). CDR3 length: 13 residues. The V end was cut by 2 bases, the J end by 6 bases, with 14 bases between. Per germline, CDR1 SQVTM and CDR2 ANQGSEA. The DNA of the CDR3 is TGCAGCGTTGAACAGGGCCTTCTCGGCGAGCAGTACTTC. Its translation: CSVEQGLLGEQYF.

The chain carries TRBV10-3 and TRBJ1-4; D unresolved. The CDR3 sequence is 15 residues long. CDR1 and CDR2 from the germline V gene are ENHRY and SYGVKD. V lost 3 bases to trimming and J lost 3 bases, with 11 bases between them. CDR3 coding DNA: TGTGCCATCAGTGAAGGACTTACCGCTAATGAAAAACTGTTTTTT. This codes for CAISEGLTANEKLFF.

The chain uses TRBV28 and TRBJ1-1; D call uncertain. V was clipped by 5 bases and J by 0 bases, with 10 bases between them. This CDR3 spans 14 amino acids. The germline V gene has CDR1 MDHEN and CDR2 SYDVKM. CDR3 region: CASSIEQMNTEAFF. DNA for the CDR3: TGTGCCAGCAGTATTGAACAGATGAACACTGAAGCTTTCTTT. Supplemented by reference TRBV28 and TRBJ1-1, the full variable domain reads DVKVTQSSRYLVKRTGEKVFLECVQDMDHENMFWYRQDPGLGLRLIYFSYDVKMKEKGDIPEGYSVSREKKERFSLILESASTNQTSMYLCASSIEQMNTEAFFGQGTRLTVV.

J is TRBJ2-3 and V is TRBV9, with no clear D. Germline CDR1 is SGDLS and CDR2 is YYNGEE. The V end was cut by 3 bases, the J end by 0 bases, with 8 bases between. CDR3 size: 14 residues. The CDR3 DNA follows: TGTGCCAGCAGCGGACCTTATAGCACAGATACGCAGTATTTT. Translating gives CASSGPYSTDTQYF.

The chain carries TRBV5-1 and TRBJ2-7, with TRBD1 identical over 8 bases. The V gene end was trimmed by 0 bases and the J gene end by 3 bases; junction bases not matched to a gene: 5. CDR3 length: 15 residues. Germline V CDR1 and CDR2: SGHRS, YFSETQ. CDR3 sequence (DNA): TGCGCCAGCAGCTTGGCCGGAGACAGGGGCTACGAGCAGTACTTC. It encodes CASSLAGDRGYEQYF.

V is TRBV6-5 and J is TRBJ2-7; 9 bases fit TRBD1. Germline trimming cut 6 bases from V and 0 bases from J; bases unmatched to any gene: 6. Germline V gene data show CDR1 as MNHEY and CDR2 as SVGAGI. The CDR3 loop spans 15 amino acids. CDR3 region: CASRGTGSNSYEQYF. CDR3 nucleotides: TGTGCCAGCAGGGGGACAGGGTCGAACTCCTACGAGCAGTACTTC.

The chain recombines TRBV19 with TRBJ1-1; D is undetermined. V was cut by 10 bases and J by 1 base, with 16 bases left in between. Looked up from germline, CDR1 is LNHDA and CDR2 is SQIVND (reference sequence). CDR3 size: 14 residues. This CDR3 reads CATQVGSQNTEAFF. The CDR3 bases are TGTGCCACTCAGGTGGGCAGCCAGAACACTGAAGCTTTCTTT.

Written as DNA, the CDR3 is TGCGCCAGCAGCCAACGCAGGTATGGAAACACCATATATTTT. Its translation is CASSQRRYGNTIYF. The rearrangement uses TRBV4-1 and TRBJ1-3; D gene ambiguous. This CDR3 is built from 14 residues. V was pared by 2 bases and J by 3 bases, with 8 bases between. Germline V gene lookup returns CDR1 MGHRA and CDR2 YSYEKL.

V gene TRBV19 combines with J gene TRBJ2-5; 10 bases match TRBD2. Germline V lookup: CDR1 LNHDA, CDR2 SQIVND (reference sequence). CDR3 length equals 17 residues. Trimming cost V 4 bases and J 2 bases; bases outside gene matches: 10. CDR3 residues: CASSTDVLAGEQETQYF. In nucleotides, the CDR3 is TGTGCCAGTAGTACCGACGTCCTAGCGGGGGAACAAGAGACCCAGTACTTC.

CDR3 sequence: CASSVAGVDTEAFF. The CDR3 bases are TGTGCCAGCAGCGTAGCTGGGGTGGACACTGAAGCTTTCTTT. The V gene is TRBV9, the J gene TRBJ1-1; no clear D gene. Trimming removed 0 bases from V and 3 bases from J, with 9 bases in between. The germline CDR1 and CDR2 sequences are SGDLS and YYNGEE. The CDR3 consists of 14 residues.

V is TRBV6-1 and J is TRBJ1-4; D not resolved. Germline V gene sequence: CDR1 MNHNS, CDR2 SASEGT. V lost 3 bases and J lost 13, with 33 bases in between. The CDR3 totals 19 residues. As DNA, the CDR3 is TGTGCCAGCAGTGAGGCACAGACCTCTTCCCTTGGTTCCCCTTCCTCACTGTTTTTT. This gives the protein CASSEAQTSSLGSPSSLFF.

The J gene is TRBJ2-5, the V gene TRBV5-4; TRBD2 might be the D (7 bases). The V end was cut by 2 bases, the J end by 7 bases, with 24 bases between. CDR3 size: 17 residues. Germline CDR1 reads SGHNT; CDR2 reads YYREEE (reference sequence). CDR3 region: CASSFPRETGTGGTQYF. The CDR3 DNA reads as TGTGCCAGCAGCTTCCCTCGGGAGACAGGCACGGGGGGGACCCAGTACTTC.

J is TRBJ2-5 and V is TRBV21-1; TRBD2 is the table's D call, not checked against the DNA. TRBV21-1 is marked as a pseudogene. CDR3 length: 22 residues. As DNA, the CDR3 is TGTGCCAGCAGCAAACCCCAACCCTGGACTAGCCAGGGAACGTTGTACCAAGAGACCCAGTACTTC. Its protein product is CASSKPQPWTSQGTLYQETQYF.

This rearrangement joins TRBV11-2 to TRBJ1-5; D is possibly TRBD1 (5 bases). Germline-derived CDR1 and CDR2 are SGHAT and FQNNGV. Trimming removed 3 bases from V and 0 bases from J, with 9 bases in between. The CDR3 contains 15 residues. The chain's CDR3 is CASSLGLNSNQPQHF. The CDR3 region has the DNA TGTGCCAGCAGCTTGGGACTGAATAGCAATCAGCCCCAGCATTTT.

The CDR3 nucleotides are TGTGCCAGCAGCTCCCAACAGGGGGCGATGAACACTGAAGCTTTCTTT. It is translated as CASSSQQGAMNTEAFF. The chain joins TRBV5-4 to TRBJ1-1; 9 bases line up with TRBD1. The CDR3 contains 16 residues. Germline assignment: CDR1 SGHNT and CDR2 YYREEE (reference sequence). Trimming cost V 3 bases and J 0 bases; bases outside gene matches: 6.